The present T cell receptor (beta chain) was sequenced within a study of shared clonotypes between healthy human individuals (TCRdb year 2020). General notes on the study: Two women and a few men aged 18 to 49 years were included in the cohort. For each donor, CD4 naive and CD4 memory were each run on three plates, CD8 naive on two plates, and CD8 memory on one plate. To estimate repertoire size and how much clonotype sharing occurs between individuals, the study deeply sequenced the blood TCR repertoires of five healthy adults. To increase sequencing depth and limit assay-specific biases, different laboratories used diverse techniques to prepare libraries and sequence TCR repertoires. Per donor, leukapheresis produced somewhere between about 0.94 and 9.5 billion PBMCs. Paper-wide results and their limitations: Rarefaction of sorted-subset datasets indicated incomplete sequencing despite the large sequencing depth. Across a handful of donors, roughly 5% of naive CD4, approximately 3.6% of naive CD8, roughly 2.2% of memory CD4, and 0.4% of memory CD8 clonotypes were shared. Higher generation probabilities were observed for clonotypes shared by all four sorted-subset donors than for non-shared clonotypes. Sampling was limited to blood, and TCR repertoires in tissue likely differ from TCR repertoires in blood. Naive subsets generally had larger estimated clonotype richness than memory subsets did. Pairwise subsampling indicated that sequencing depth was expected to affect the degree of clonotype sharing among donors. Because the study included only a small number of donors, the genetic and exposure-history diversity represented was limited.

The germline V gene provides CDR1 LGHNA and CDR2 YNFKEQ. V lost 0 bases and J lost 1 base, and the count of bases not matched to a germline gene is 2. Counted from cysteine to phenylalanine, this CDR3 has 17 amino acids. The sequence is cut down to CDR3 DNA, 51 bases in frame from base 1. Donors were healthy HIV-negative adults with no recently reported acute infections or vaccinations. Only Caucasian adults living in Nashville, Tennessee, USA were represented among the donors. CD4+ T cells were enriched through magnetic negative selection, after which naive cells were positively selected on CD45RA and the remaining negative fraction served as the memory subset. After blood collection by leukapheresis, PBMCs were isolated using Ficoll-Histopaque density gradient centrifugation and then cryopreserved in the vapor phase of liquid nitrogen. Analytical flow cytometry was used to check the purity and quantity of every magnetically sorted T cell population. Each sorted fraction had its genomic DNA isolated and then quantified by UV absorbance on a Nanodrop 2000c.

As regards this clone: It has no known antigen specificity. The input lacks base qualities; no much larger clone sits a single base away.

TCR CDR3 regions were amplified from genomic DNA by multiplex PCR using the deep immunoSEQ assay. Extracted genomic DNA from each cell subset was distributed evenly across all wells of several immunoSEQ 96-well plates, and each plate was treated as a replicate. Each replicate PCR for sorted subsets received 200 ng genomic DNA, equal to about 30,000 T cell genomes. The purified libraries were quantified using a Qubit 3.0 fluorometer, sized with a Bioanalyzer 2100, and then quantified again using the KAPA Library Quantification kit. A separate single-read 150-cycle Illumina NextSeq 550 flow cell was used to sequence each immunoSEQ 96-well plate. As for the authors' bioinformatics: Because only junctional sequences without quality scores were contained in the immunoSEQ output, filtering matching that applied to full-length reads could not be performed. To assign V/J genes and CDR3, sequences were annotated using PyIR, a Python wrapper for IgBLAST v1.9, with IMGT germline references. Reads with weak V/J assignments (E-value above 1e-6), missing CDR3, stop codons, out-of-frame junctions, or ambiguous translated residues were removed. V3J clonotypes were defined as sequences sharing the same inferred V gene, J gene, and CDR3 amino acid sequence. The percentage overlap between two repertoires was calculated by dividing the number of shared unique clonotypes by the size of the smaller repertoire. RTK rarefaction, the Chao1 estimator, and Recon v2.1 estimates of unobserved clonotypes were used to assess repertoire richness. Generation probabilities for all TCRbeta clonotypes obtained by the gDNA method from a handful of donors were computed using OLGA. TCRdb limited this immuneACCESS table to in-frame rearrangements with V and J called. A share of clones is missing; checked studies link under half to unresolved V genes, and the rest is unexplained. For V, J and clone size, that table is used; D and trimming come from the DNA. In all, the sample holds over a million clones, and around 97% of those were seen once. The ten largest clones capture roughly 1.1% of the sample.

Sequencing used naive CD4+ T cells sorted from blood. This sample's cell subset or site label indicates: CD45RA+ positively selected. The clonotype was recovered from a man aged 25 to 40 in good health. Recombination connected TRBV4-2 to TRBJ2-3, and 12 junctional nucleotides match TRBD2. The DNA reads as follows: TGTGCCAGCAGCCAAGAGCCTAGCGGGAGGGGCACAGATACGCAGTATTTT. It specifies CASSQEPSGRGTDTQYF.